The clone carrying this T cell receptor (beta chain) was observed a handful of times. The antigen is not known. The sample comes from a study of early T cells in non-severe SARS-CoV-2 infection. Background on the study: Bulk RNA isolated from unsorted whole blood underwent sequencing; chains were not paired. Study-level points and caveats: Private and CD4 specificities were missed by VDJdb matching, which favored anti-spike CD8 responses.

Unique molecular identifiers were added to individual cDNA molecules. TCRdb processed the 5' RACE reads anew with MiXCR; each CDR3 protein has one entry. The data contain 80,000 to 100,000 distinct CDR3 sequences, approximately 11% of them singletons. CDR1 is MDHEN, CDR2 SYDVKM, per germline. V gave up 6 bases and J gave up 6 bases, with 12 bases separating them. There are 12 residues in the CDR3. The rearrangement uses TRBV28 and TRBJ2-7; tentatively, D is TRBD1 (6 bases). This receptor was identified in an adult who was a healthcare worker with PCR-confirmed SARS-CoV-2 infection or an uninfected control (not recorded which). The sample here was whole blood, taken at baseline. The CDR3 loop is CASSKGVGEQYF. CDR3 nucleotide sequence: TGTGCCAGCAGCAAGGGGGTAGGCGAGCAGTACTTC.